This passage covers 30 T cell receptor beta chains from one sample sequenced in a study of T-cell reconstitution after alpha-beta-depleted transplantation in children (dated by TCRdb to the mid-2010s). Library construction relied on PCR. Instrument used: Illumina HiSeq 2500. Molecular barcoding was employed in the preparation of TCR libraries, with unique molecular identifiers being used to normalize TCRbeta repertoire quantification. TCRdb handled the public reads itself, with Q25 trimming in fastp and clone calling in MiXCR, and kept productive beta chains. Entries that share a CDR3 protein sequence are merged under the most common genes and DNA. The sample profile shows under 450,000 distinct CDR3 sequences; roughly 17% of them were found once. The biggest ten clones account for around 30% of the sample. The label giving this sample's treatment or condition can be read as: allogeneic hematopoietic cell transplantation with graft depleted of TCRalphabeta T cells and CD19 B cells.

This specimen consisted of PBMCs, mostly from graft donor cells, obtained 360 days after TCRalphabeta/CD19-depleted stem cell transplant. The receptors originated from a boy in the first two years of life who had a stem cell transplant for Wiskott-Aldrich syndrome, so the T cells may come from the graft donor.

This clonotype was observed a few times. This chain uses TRBV10-3 with TRBJ2-7; 9 positions match TRBD1. The germline gives CDR1 ENHRY, CDR2 SYGVKD. The CDR3 extends over 13 amino acids. J gave up 2 bases and V 7 bases, and 3 bases lay outside the gene matches. CDR3 region: CAITRDRAYEQYF. The CDR3 coding sequence is TGTGCCATCACCAGGGACAGGGCCTACGAGCAGTACTTC.

This clonotype was detected only a few times. This chain links TRBV25-1 with TRBJ2-7; 11 nucleotides agree with TRBD1. V lost 4 bases to trimming and J lost 6 bases; unmatched junction nucleotides: 5. Per the germline V gene, CDR1 is MGHDK and CDR2 is SYGVNS. The CDR3 is 14 amino acids. CDR3 coding DNA: TGTGCCAGCAGTGTGTGGGGACAGGGGGGCGAGCAGTACTTC. The encoded protein is CASSVWGQGGEQYF.

V usage is TRBV5-5 and J usage is TRBJ2-6, with a weak D call TRBD1 (5 bases). V lost 3 bases to trimming and J lost 1 base, with 11 bases between them. Germline CDR1 SGHKS, CDR2 YYEKEE (reference sequence). The CDR3 spans 16 residues. The CDR3 reads CASSSGFDSGANVLTF. The CDR3 nucleotides read TGTGCCAGCAGCTCAGGGTTTGATTCTGGGGCCAACGTCCTGACTTTC. Full variable domain (missing parts from reference TRBV5-5 and TRBJ2-6): DAGVTQSPTHLIKTRGQQVTLRCSPISGHKSVSWYQQVLGQGPQFIFQYYEKEERGRGNFPDRFSARQFPNYSSELNVNALLLGDSALYLCASSSGFDSGANVLTFGAGSRLTVL.

This clonotype came up many times. This chain connects TRBV10-3 to TRBJ1-2, with a tentative D call TRBD1 (6 bases). V was shortened by 6 bases and J by 8 bases, with 19 bases between the two germline ends. The germline V gene encodes CDR1 ENHRY and CDR2 SYGVKD. The CDR3 consists of 14 residues. CDR3 region: CAIRSRDTAFGYTF. The CDR3 DNA reads TGTGCCATCAGATCCCGGGACACTGCGTTCGGCTACACCTTC.

In its sample, this clonotype was seen a few times. The chain uses TRBV3-1 and TRBJ2-1; D call uncertain. V was shortened by 1 base and J by 10 bases, with 5 bases between the two germline ends. This CDR3 has 11 residues. Per germline, CDR1 LGHDT and CDR2 YNNKEL (reference sequence). CDR3 DNA sequence: TGTGCCAGCAGCCAAGCCCGGGAGCAGTTCTTC. Its translation: CASSQAREQFF.

This clonotype was seen a few times. The chain employs TRBV7-2 and TRBJ2-1; D remains unclear. The CDR3 sequence is 16 residues long. Germline values: CDR1 SGHTA, CDR2 FQGNSA. Trimming shortened V by 0 bases and J by 3 bases, and 12 bases separated the two germline ends. In nucleotides, the CDR3 is TGTGCCAGCAGCTTAGCGGGTATTAGAGACTACAATGAGCAGTTCTTC. As protein: CASSLAGIRDYNEQFF.

This clonotype has only a few counts. The V call is TRBV28, the J call TRBJ2-1; the D is unclear. The CDR3 consists of 14 residues. Germline CDR1 reads MDHEN; CDR2 reads SYDVKM. V dropped 8 bases and J dropped 0 bases, with 11 bases sitting between them. CDR3 residues: CASSGISSYNEQFF. The DNA of the CDR3 is TGTGCCAGCTCCGGTATTAGCTCCTACAATGAGCAGTTCTTC.

CDR3 nucleotides: TGTGCCAGTAGTATTCGACTAGCGGGCCGCTCCTACGAGCAGTACTTC. The encoded protein is CASSIRLAGRSYEQYF. This chain joins TRBV19 and TRBJ2-7; 10 nucleotides agree with TRBD2. Germline lookup yields CDR1 LNHDA and CDR2 SQIVND (reference sequence). The CDR3 contains 16 residues. The V segment lost 3 bases and the J segment 0 bases; nucleotides outside the gene matches: 5.

The CDR3: CASSRPGPRNEQFF. CDR3 DNA: TGCGCCAGCAGCAGACCGGGACCCCGCAATGAGCAGTTCTTC. The genes are TRBV5-1 and TRBJ2-1; D could derive from TRBD1 or TRBD2 (5 bases each). This CDR3 has 14 amino acids. V was shortened by 4 bases and J by 6 bases, with 14 bases between the two germline ends. Per the germline V gene, CDR1 is SGHRS and CDR2 is YFSETQ.

The chain uses TRBV5-1 and TRBJ1-4; D not certain. Between the trimmed V and J ends, which lost 5 bases and 0 bases, there was a span of 8 bases. CDR1 SGHRS and CDR2 YFSETQ come from the germline V gene. The CDR3 consists of 14 residues. The CDR3 here is CASRPGTTNEKLFF. In DNA form, the CDR3 reads TGCGCCAGCAGACCCGGGACAACTAATGAAAAACTGTTTTTT.

The rearrangement links TRBV6-5 to TRBJ1-5; no clear D. Germline V lookup: CDR1 MNHEY, CDR2 SVGAGI. CDR3 length: 13 residues. Trimming shortened V by 0 bases and J by 4 bases, and 4 bases separated the two germline ends. As DNA, the CDR3 is TGTGCCAGCAGTTACTCGACAAATCAGCCCCAGCATTTT. Its protein is CASSYSTNQPQHF.

This chain joins TRBV13 and TRBJ2-3, with 11 nucleotides matching TRBD2. The germline V gene has CDR1 PRHDT and CDR2 FYEKMQ (reference sequence). Trimming cost V 5 bases and J 4 bases; bases outside gene matches: 11. The CDR3 is made up of 17 amino acids. The CDR3 region is CASSPRDGTSGPDTQYF. CDR3 nucleotide sequence: TGTGCCAGCAGCCCGAGGGACGGGACTAGCGGACCAGATACGCAGTATTTT.

The sample holds a few counts of this clonotype. This rearrangement joins TRBV6-5 to TRBJ2-7; D might be TRBD1 (5 bases). Trimming removed 6 bases at V and 5 bases at J, with 11 bases between. CDR1 is MNHEY and CDR2 is SVGAGI in the germline V gene. The CDR3 is made up of 12 amino acids. The CDR3 is CASSQTGHEQYF. For the CDR3, the DNA is TGTGCCAGCAGCCAAACAGGCCACGAGCAGTACTTC.

This clonotype was seen more than once but under ten times. The chain combines TRBV10-3 with TRBJ2-2, with D perhaps TRBD1 (5 bases). This CDR3 spans 13 amino acids. CDR1 ENHRY and CDR2 SYGVKD come from the germline V gene. The ends were cut back, 11 bases at V and 1 base at J, with 11 bases in the middle. The DNA for the CDR3 is TGTGCCTCCAGACAGCAGAACACCGGGGAGCTGTTTTTT. Translation gives CASRQQNTGELFF.

This clonotype has more than one count but fewer than ten. V is TRBV24-1 and J is TRBJ1-1, with 10 bases matching TRBD1. Looked up from germline, CDR1 is KGHDR and CDR2 is SFDVKD. The CDR3 spans 15 residues. V gave up 7 bases and J gave up 0 bases; unmatched junction bases: 4. DNA of the CDR3: TGTGCCACCAGAGACAGGGGGCCCCTGAACACTGAAGCTTTCTTT. The encoded protein is CATRDRGPLNTEAFF.

This clonotype was picked up a small number of times. V and J are TRBV5-1 and TRBJ1-6; 7 positions match TRBD1. V lost 1 base and J lost 14; bases outside the gene matches: 12. Germline V gene lookup returns CDR1 SGHRS and CDR2 YFSETQ. CDR3 length: 15 amino acids. CDR3 protein: CASSLWGQPSGALHF. As DNA, the CDR3 is TGCGCCAGCAGCTTGTGGGGACAGCCTTCAGGGGCCCTCCACTTT.

The chain carries TRBV5-1 and TRBJ1-1; D might be TRBD1 (6 bases). Deletions cut 4 bases from V and 3 bases from J, with 22 bases between. The germline gives CDR1 SGHRS, CDR2 YFSETQ. The CDR3 runs 17 residues. CDR3 amino acids: CASSGPGQGGGDTEAFF. Written as DNA, the CDR3 is TGCGCCAGCAGCGGGCCGGGACAAGGAGGAGGTGACACTGAAGCTTTCTTT.

V and J are TRBV6-5 and TRBJ2-6; no clear D. This CDR3 is built from 17 residues. The V and J ends lost 4 bases and 0 bases respectively, with 13 bases between them. Germline CDR1 and CDR2: MNHEY and SVGAGI. The CDR3 sequence: CASSSFWGSSGANVLTF. The DNA for the CDR3 is TGTGCCAGCAGTTCCTTTTGGGGAAGCTCTGGGGCCAACGTCCTGACTTTC.

Only a few counts were recorded for this clonotype. This sequence joins TRBV7-9 and TRBJ2-2; TRBD2 is a possible D gene (5 bases). Germline-derived CDR1 and CDR2 are SEHNR and FQNEAQ (reference sequence). The CDR3 contains 13 residues. V lost 6 bases and J lost 6, with 11 bases in between. The CDR3 reads CASRVAIAGELFF. Written as DNA, the CDR3 is TGTGCCAGCAGAGTAGCGATTGCCGGGGAGCTGTTTTTT. Complete variable domain (other parts from reference TRBV7-9 and TRBJ2-2): DTGVSQNPRHKITKRGQNVTFRCDPISEHNRLYWYRQTLGQGPEFLTYFQNEAQLEKSRLLSDRFSAERPKGSFSTLEIQRTEQGDSAMYLCASRVAIAGELFFGEGSRLTVL.

V is TRBV29-1 and J is TRBJ2-7; D not resolved. CDR1 and CDR2 (germline): SQVTM, ANQGSEA. Trimming took off 5 bases at V and 2 bases at J, with 13 bases between the two ends. The CDR3 consists of 13 residues. The CDR3 spells CSVYGRSTYEQYF. CDR3 bases: TGCAGCGTTTATGGACGGAGCACCTACGAGCAGTACTTC.

This clonotype appeared a few times. The genes are TRBV29-1 and TRBJ2-5; 7 bases map to TRBD2. This CDR3 is built from 15 residues. With 0 bases clipped from V and 4 bases from J, the junction kept 8 bases outside the gene matches. Per germline, CDR1 SQVTM and CDR2 ANQGSEA. The CDR3 reads CSVEDVRLARETQYF. The CDR3 DNA sequence: TGCAGCGTTGAAGATGTCCGACTAGCACGAGAGACCCAGTACTTC.

The genes are TRBV5-1 and TRBJ2-7; a weak D match, TRBD1 (6 bases). Deletions cut 4 bases from V and 1 base from J, with 18 bases between. Germline-derived CDR1 and CDR2 are SGHRS and YFSETQ. This CDR3 is built from 16 residues. CDR3 amino acids: CASSLWVQGQSYEQYF. The CDR3 DNA follows: TGCGCCAGCAGCCTGTGGGTGCAGGGGCAATCCTACGAGCAGTACTTC.

This clonotype was picked up a small number of times. CDR3: CASSSQDTNDRPRDTQYF. CDR3 bases: TGTGCCAGCAGTTCCCAGGACACCAATGACAGGCCTCGGGATACGCAGTATTTT. The chain carries TRBV12-3 or TRBV12-4 and TRBJ2-3; D perhaps matches TRBD1 (6 bases). The CDR3 covers 18 residues. V lost 4 bases and J lost 6, with 26 bases in between.

A few counts support this clonotype. V is TRBV6-5 and J is TRBJ2-4; D is uncertain. Germline CDR1 is MNHEY and CDR2 is SVGAGI. This CDR3 spans 13 amino acids. Trimming shortened V by 0 bases and J by 11 bases, and 11 bases separated the two germline ends. The CDR3 DNA sequence: TGTGCCAGCAGTTACTCGTTTCGGACGGTTCAGTACTTC. This gives the protein CASSYSFRTVQYF.

This clonotype was seen only a few times. The V and J genes are TRBV5-1 and TRBJ2-1; D gene unclear. The ends were cut back, 3 bases at V and 8 bases at J, with 9 bases in the middle. Germline assignment: CDR1 SGHRS and CDR2 YFSETQ. The CDR3 is 12 amino acids. The CDR3, as DNA: TGCGCCAGCAGCTCTCAATGGGATGAGCAGTTCTTC. This translates into CASSSQWDEQFF.

This clonotype was counted a few times. The chain combines TRBV12-3 or TRBV12-4 with TRBJ2-2, with D possibly called TRBD1 or TRBD2 (5 bases each). V lost 3 bases to trimming and J lost 4 bases, with 9 bases between them. The CDR3 is made up of 14 amino acids. CDR3 in amino acids: CASSFMGPTGELFF. The CDR3, as DNA: TGTGCCAGCAGTTTCATGGGACCCACCGGGGAGCTGTTTTTT.

The V gene is TRBV24-1, the J gene TRBJ2-3; D might be TRBD1 (6 bases). The germline V gene encodes CDR1 KGHDR and CDR2 SFDVKD. The CDR3 sequence is 15 residues long. V was clipped by 0 bases and J by 5 bases, with 11 bases between them. The CDR3, as DNA: TGTGCCACCAGTGATTTGAGGGGGAAAAAAGATACGCAGTATTTT. As protein: CATSDLRGKKDTQYF.

This clonotype was recorded at least ten times. The chain recombines TRBV2 with TRBJ2-3; D not certain. This CDR3 is 12 amino acids long. V lost 8 bases and J lost 3, with 9 bases in between. Germline V CDR1 and CDR2: SNHLY, FYNNEI. CDR3 amino acids: CASGWGTDTQYF. DNA of the CDR3: TGTGCCAGCGGGTGGGGTACAGATACGCAGTATTTT.

In this sample, this clonotype turned up a few times. The chain carries TRBV5-1 and TRBJ2-2; weak D call: TRBD1 (5 bases). This CDR3 is 14 amino acids long. Per germline, CDR1 SGHRS and CDR2 YFSETQ. V was trimmed by 1 base and J by 5 bases, leaving 9 bases between them. CDR3 sequence reads: CASSLRGATGELFF. CDR3 coding DNA: TGCGCCAGCAGCTTGAGGGGCGCGACCGGGGAGCTGTTTTTT.

This chain connects TRBV12-3 or TRBV12-4 to TRBJ2-1; D unclear. The CDR3 totals 13 residues. Trimming cost V 5 bases and J 8 bases, with 13 bases left between them. The CDR3 spells CASSPGGVYEQFF. The CDR3 nucleotides are TGTGCCAGCAGTCCCGGTGGGGTTTATGAGCAGTTCTTC.